Below are 29 T cell receptor beta chains sequenced from a single sample in a study of patients and donors after allogeneic stem cell transplantation. MiXCR, applied by TCRdb to the RT-PCR reads, yields one record per CDR3 protein. Found here are about a million distinct CDR3 sequences, approximately 18% of them singletons; the top ten hold around 6%. Sequenced sample: blood, either unsorted or a sorted T cell fraction (not recorded which). These receptors originate from a human donor who was either an allogeneic HSCT recipient or a stem cell or donor lymphocyte infusion donor (not recorded which). It is not recorded whose cells these are; they may come from a transplant donor.

The V gene is TRBV4-1, the J gene TRBJ1-2; possibly TRBD1 for D (5 bases). This CDR3 is 13 amino acids long. The germline CDR1 and CDR2 sequences are MGHRA and YSYEKL. V was shortened by 0 bases and J by 6 bases, with 8 bases between the two germline ends. CDR3 region: CASSQDLGDGYTF. In nucleotides, the CDR3 is TGCGCCAGCAGCCAAGATCTAGGGGATGGCTACACCTTC.

There are many counts of this clonotype. The rearrangement uses TRBV12-3 or TRBV12-4 and TRBJ1-1, with D possibly being TRBD1 (5 bases). Trimming removed 6 bases at V and 5 bases at J, with 10 bases between. This CDR3 has 12 residues. The CDR3 loop reads CASRYGGTEAFF. The CDR3 coding sequence is TGTGCCAGCAGATACGGGGGAACTGAAGCTTTCTTT.

The chain uses TRBV5-6 and TRBJ2-5; D not certain. The germline V and J ends were trimmed by 0 bases and 5 bases, with 14 bases remaining between them. Germline-derived CDR1 and CDR2 are SGHDT and YYEEEE. The CDR3 sequence is 15 residues long. The CDR3 DNA reads as TGTGCCAGCAGCTTGGAGCTTTTAGATTCCGAGACCCAGTACTTC. Translating it yields CASSLELLDSETQYF.

The J gene is TRBJ2-7, the V gene TRBV6-1; D remains unclear. The CDR3 runs 13 residues. The germline V gene encodes CDR1 MNHNS and CDR2 SASEGT. Trimming took off 6 bases at V and 3 bases at J, with 12 bases between the two ends. CDR3 amino acids: CASRKGGYYEQYF. In DNA, the CDR3 is TGTGCCAGCAGAAAGGGTGGGTACTACGAGCAGTACTTC.

DNA for the CDR3: TGCGCCAGCAGCCCAACGGGATATGAGCAGTTCTTC. Its protein is CASSPTGYEQFF. This chain connects TRBV4-1 to TRBJ2-1; D possibly corresponds to TRBD2 (5 bases). With 4 bases removed from V and 8 bases from J, the gap between germline ends came to 9 bases. CDR3 size: 12 residues. Germline V lookup: CDR1 MGHRA, CDR2 YSYEKL.

The chain employs TRBV12-3 or TRBV12-4 and TRBJ2-2; D is perhaps TRBD2 (7 bases). V lost 4 bases, J lost 7 bases, and 19 bases lay in between. The CDR3 has 16 residues. The CDR3 sequence: CASSSPTGGLNGELFF. The CDR3 DNA is TGTGCCAGCAGTTCGCCGACGGGGGGCCTGAACGGGGAGCTGTTTTTT.

The chain has TRBV29-1 and TRBJ1-1; D perhaps matches TRBD1 (5 bases). V lost 2 bases and J lost 4, with 17 bases in between. Germline V gene lookup returns CDR1 SQVTM and CDR2 ANQGSEA. The CDR3 is 15 residues long. The DNA of the CDR3 is TGCAGCGTTGAAAGGGTAGGGGACGGAACCACTGAAGCTTTCTTT. Translating it yields CSVERVGDGTTEAFF.

This chain joins TRBV20-1 and TRBJ1-5, with no clear D. V dropped 4 bases and J dropped 1 base, with 14 bases sitting between them. The CDR3 runs 15 residues. The germline gives CDR1 DFQATT, CDR2 SNEGSKA (reference sequence). The CDR3 DNA reads TGCAGTGCTACCCAGGACTTGGGAAGCAATCAGCCCCAGCATTTT. Protein product: CSATQDLGSNQPQHF.

The chain uses TRBV2 and TRBJ2-7; D not resolved. V shed 3 bases and J shed 4 bases, with 4 bases lying between them. Germline assignment: CDR1 SNHLY and CDR2 FYNNEI. CDR3 length: 11 amino acids. CDR3 sequence: CASSDWYEQYF. CDR3 DNA sequence: TGTGCCAGCAGTGATTGGTACGAGCAGTACTTC. The complete variable domain, with remaining parts taken from reference TRBV2 and TRBJ2-7, reads EPEVTQTPSHQVTQMGQEVILRCVPISNHLYFYWYRQILGQKVEFLVSFYNNEISEKSEIFDDQFSVERPDGSNFTLKIRSTKLEDSAMYFCASSDWYEQYFGPGTRLTVT.

A few counts support this clonotype. The chain employs TRBV9 and TRBJ2-7; 9 nucleotides agree with TRBD2. V dropped 2 bases and J dropped 5; count of bases not matched to a gene: 2. Germline CDR1 is SGDLS and CDR2 is YYNGEE. The CDR3 sequence is 13 residues long. CDR3 in amino acids: CASSVAGGHEQYF. As DNA, the CDR3 is TGTGCCAGCAGCGTTGCGGGAGGGCACGAGCAGTACTTC.

The chain combines TRBV7-6 with TRBJ2-3; D gene unclear. Germline V CDR1 and CDR2: SGHVS, FNYEAQ. CDR3 size: 17 residues. V was cut by 5 bases and J by 0 bases, with 18 bases left in between. CDR3 in amino acids: CASSALATPSSTDTQYF. CDR3 sequence (DNA): TGTGCCAGCAGCGCGTTGGCTACACCTTCTAGCACAGATACGCAGTATTTT.

This clonotype was seen only a few times. The V call is TRBV4-3, the J call TRBJ2-5, with 9 bases fitting TRBD2. Germline V gene sequence: CDR1 LGHNA, CDR2 YSLEER. The junction had 8 bases not matched to a gene; V was cut back by 0 bases and J by 0 bases. The length of the CDR3 is 18 residues. The CDR3 region is CASSQDFSLAGNQETQYF. In DNA form, the CDR3 reads TGCGCCAGCAGCCAAGATTTTAGCCTAGCGGGGAACCAAGAGACCCAGTACTTC.

This clonotype occurred a few times. CDR3 in amino acids: CASSLLGGGQETQYF. The CDR3 coding sequence is TGTGCCAGCAGCTTATTAGGAGGGGGCCAAGAGACCCAGTACTTC. The rearrangement joins TRBV11-2 to TRBJ2-5; D tentatively fits TRBD1 or TRBD2 (6 bases each). The CDR3 length is 15 residues. Germline V gene lookup returns CDR1 SGHAT and CDR2 FQNNGV. With 2 bases removed from V and 1 base from J, the gap between germline ends came to 11 bases. Full variable domain (rest looked up from reference TRBV11-2 and TRBJ2-5): EAGVAQSPRYKIIEKRQSVAFWCNPISGHATLYWYQQILGQGPKLLIQFQNNGVVDDSQLPKDRFSAERLKGVDSTLKIQPAKLEDSAVYLCASSLLGGGQETQYFGPGTRLLVL.

This clonotype was counted a few times. CDR3: CSSRAADEQFF. The CDR3 region has the DNA TGCAGCTCGAGGGCAGCTGATGAGCAGTTCTTC. This rearrangement joins TRBV29-1 to TRBJ2-1; maybe TRBD2 (5 bases). This CDR3 has 11 amino acids. CDR1 and CDR2 from the germline V gene are SQVTM and ANQGSEA. Trimming pared 8 bases from V and 8 bases from J, leaving 13 bases between.

This clonotype appeared a few times. The rearrangement joins TRBV27 to TRBJ2-7, with TRBD1 matching over 9 bases. The CDR3 length is 15 residues. The V segment lost 8 bases and the J segment 4 bases; nucleotides outside the gene matches: 12. Germline CDR1 MNHEY, CDR2 SMNVEV (reference sequence). CDR3 sequence reads: CASPPRDRDWYEQYF. DNA of the CDR3: TGTGCCAGCCCACCCCGGGACAGGGATTGGTACGAGCAGTACTTC.

This clonotype occurred a few times. This chain joins TRBV13 and TRBJ2-7; 8 bases align to TRBD1. The CDR3 spans 17 residues. Germline CDR1 is PRHDT and CDR2 is FYEKMQ (reference sequence). V lost 2 bases and J lost 5; bases outside the gene matches: 14. The CDR3 protein is CASSLSPGQGPLHEQYF. The CDR3 DNA follows: TGTGCCAGCAGCTTATCCCCCGGACAGGGACCTTTGCACGAGCAGTACTTC.

This chain uses TRBV20-1 with TRBJ2-3, with D perhaps matching TRBD1 (6 bases). V shed 2 bases and J shed 0 bases, with 15 bases lying between them. This CDR3 contains 16 residues. Germline V CDR1 and CDR2: DFQATT, SNEGSKA (reference sequence). The chain's CDR3 is CSARKDSLGSTDTQYF. The CDR3 DNA reads TGCAGTGCTAGAAAGGACAGCCTGGGTAGCACAGATACGCAGTATTTT.

This clonotype was counted ten times or more. The V and J genes are TRBV5-1 and TRBJ2-7, with unresolved D. The V end lost 1 base, the J end lost 5 bases, and 10 bases lay between the germline ends. The CDR3 totals 13 residues. Germline loops: CDR1 SGHRS, CDR2 YFSETQ. The CDR3 spells CASSLNPRDEQYF. The CDR3 DNA reads as TGCGCCAGCAGCTTGAACCCCCGGGACGAGCAGTACTTC.

The chain is built from TRBV19 and TRBJ2-6, with D maybe TRBD1 (5 bases). Germline loops: CDR1 LNHDA, CDR2 SQIVND (reference sequence). V shed 5 bases and J shed 0 bases, with 11 bases lying between them. The CDR3 sequence is 16 residues long. The CDR3 nucleotides are TGTGCCAGTAGTCCAAAAGGGGTCTCTGGGGCCAACGTCCTGACTTTC. Encoded protein: CASSPKGVSGANVLTF.

V is TRBV12-3 or TRBV12-4 and J is TRBJ2-2; TRBD2 is a possible D gene (6 bases). The CDR3 has 15 amino acids. Trimming took 5 bases from V and 5 from J, leaving 15 bases between them. The CDR3 sequence is CASSVRAEGTGELFF. The DNA of the CDR3 is TGTGCCAGCAGTGTCAGAGCGGAGGGTACCGGGGAGCTGTTTTTT.

The V and J genes are TRBV4-1 and TRBJ2-7, with TRBD2 as a possible D gene (6 bases). Per the germline V gene, CDR1 is MGHRA and CDR2 is YSYEKL. The CDR3 extends over 16 amino acids. V was cut by 3 bases and J by 5 bases, with 20 bases left in between. For the CDR3, the DNA is TGCGCCAGCAGCCAGCCGTTCCGGGACTTGCCCCACGAGCAGTACTTC. Protein sequence: CASSQPFRDLPHEQYF.

In this sample, this clonotype turned up a few times. V usage is TRBV6-5 and J usage is TRBJ2-7; perhaps TRBD2 as D (7 bases). The length of the CDR3 is 15 residues. Trimming took 0 bases from V and 2 from J, leaving 11 bases between them. In germline, CDR1 is MNHEY, CDR2 SVGAGI. CDR3 nucleotide sequence: TGTGCCAGCAGTTACTCGGGGGGGGCCGCCTACGAGCAGTACTTC. Its protein is CASSYSGGAAYEQYF.

This clonotype was counted a few times. The chain joins TRBV12-3 or TRBV12-4 to TRBJ1-2; 8 bases agree with TRBD1. The V and J ends lost 6 bases and 5 bases, in that order; junction bases with no gene match: 8. CDR3 size: 14 residues. The CDR3 DNA follows: TGTGCCAGCAGCGACAGGGGCGTCCGGTATGGCTACACCTTC. Its translation: CASSDRGVRYGYTF.

J is TRBJ1-3 and V is TRBV4-1, with D perhaps TRBD1 (5 bases). CDR1 and CDR2 (germline): MGHRA, YSYEKL. Trimming took 0 bases from V and 5 from J, leaving 20 bases between them. The CDR3 consists of 18 residues. In nucleotides, the CDR3 is TGCGCCAGCAGCCAAGATGGCCTGGGACCGGATCCTCGAAACACCATATATTTT. This codes for CASSQDGLGPDPRNTIYF.

V gene TRBV12-5 combines with J gene TRBJ2-7, with TRBD2 as a possible D gene (5 bases). Trimming stripped 2 bases from V and 4 bases from J, with 12 bases between. The CDR3 loop spans 14 amino acids. Germline V gene data show CDR1 as LGHNT and CDR2 as FRNRAP. CDR3 residues: CASGLLAPGYEQYF. The CDR3 DNA is TGTGCTAGTGGTTTGCTAGCCCCCGGGTACGAGCAGTACTTC.

The chain is built from TRBV30 and TRBJ2-2; the D is unclear. Trimming took off 4 bases at V and 5 bases at J, with 11 bases between the two ends. This CDR3 has 13 residues. Germline CDR1 reads GTSNPN; CDR2 reads SVGIG (reference sequence). Here the CDR3 reads CAWTATSTGELFF. CDR3 DNA: TGTGCCTGGACGGCCACCTCGACCGGGGAGCTGTTTTTT.

The V call is TRBV9, the J call TRBJ2-2, with no clear D. The V gene lost 2 bases and the J gene lost 5 bases, with 4 bases spanning the gap. CDR3 length: 12 residues. CDR1 and CDR2 (germline): SGDLS, YYNGEE. CDR3 region: CASSVKTGELFF. In nucleotides, the CDR3 is TGTGCCAGCAGCGTCAAAACCGGGGAGCTGTTTTTT.

The rearrangement uses TRBV9 and TRBJ2-2, with 7 bases aligning to TRBD1. The CDR3 spans 16 residues. Looked up from germline, CDR1 is SGDLS and CDR2 is YYNGEE. V was clipped by 0 bases and J by 0 bases; unmatched bases: 2. CDR3 in amino acids: CASSVERGPNTGELFF. CDR3 in DNA: TGTGCCAGCAGCGTAGAAAGGGGGCCGAACACCGGGGAGCTGTTTTTT.

The sample holds a few counts of this clonotype. Here the CDR3 reads CSARGVARTLNTEAFF. CDR3 nucleotide sequence: TGCAGTGCTAGAGGGGTTGCCAGAACCCTGAACACTGAAGCTTTCTTT. The gene calls are TRBV20-1 and TRBJ1-1; D is unclear. The CDR3 covers 16 residues. V lost 1 base to trimming and J lost 0 bases, with 15 bases between them. CDR1 and CDR2 (germline): DFQATT, SNEGSKA (reference sequence).